This T cell receptor (beta chain) appears in the sequencing data of a study of response to subunit inactivated influenza vaccine. Each CDR3 protein is one row after TCRdb ran MiXCR on the RT-PCR reads. This sample has about 570,000 distinct CDR3 sequences, with about 11% found just once. The CDR3 is made up of 14 amino acids. Trimming cost V 6 bases and J 5 bases, with 15 bases left between them. This clonotype occurred many times. The specimen was PBMCs from blood, collected on the day of vaccination. The genes are TRBV12-3 or TRBV12-4 and TRBJ2-3; a weak D match, TRBD2 (5 bases). The source is a middle-aged man who received an inactivated influenza vaccine. CDR3 sequence (DNA): TGTGCCAGCAGACCCCGGGGTAGCCGAGATACGCAGTATTTT. Protein product: CASRPRGSRDTQYF.